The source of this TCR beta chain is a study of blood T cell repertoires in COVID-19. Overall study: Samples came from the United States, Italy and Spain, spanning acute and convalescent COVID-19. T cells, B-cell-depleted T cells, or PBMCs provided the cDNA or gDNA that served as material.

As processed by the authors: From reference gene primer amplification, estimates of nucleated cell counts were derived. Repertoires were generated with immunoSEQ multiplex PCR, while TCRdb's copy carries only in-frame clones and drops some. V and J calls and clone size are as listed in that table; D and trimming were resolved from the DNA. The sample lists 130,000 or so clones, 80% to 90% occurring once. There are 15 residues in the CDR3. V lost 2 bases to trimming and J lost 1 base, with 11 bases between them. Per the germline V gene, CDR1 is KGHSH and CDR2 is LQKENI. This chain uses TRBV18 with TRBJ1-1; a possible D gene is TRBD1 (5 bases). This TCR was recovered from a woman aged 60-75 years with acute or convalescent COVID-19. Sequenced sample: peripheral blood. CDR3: CASSPRRGENTEAFF. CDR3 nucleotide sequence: TGTGCCAGCTCACCAAGGAGGGGTGAGAACACTGAAGCTTTCTTT.